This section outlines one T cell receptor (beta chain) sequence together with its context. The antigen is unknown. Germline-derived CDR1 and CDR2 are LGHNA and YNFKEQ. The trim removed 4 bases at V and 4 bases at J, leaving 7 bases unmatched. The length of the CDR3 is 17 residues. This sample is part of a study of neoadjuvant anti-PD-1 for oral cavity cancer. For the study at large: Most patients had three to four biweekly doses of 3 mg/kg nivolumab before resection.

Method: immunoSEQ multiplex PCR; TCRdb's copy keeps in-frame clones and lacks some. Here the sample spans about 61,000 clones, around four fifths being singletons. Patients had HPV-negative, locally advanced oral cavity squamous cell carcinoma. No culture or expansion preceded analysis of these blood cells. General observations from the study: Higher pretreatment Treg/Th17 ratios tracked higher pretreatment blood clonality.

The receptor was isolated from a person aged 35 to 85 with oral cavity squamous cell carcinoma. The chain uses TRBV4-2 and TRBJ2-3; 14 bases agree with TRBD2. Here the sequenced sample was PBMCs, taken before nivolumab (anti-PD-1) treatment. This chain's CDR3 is CASSLKGLAGDSDTQYF. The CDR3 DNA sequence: TGTGCCAGCAGCCTAAAGGGACTAGCGGGGGACTCAGATACGCAGTATTTT.